Below are 5 T cell receptor beta chains sequenced from a single sample in a study of T cells in Graves' hyperthyroidism and ophthalmopathy. TCR beta CDR3 sequences were amplified from RNA transcripts. The study used the HTBI primer set for a first-round RT-PCR of the TCR CDR3. TCRdb re-called the multiplex PCR reads through MiXCR, storing one row per CDR3 protein. The sample lists around 600,000 distinct CDR3 sequences; 15% to 19% were seen once. Material for sequencing was blood. These TCRs come from a woman in her thirties with Graves' hyperthyroidism.

In its sample, this clonotype was seen many times. This sequence joins TRBV12-5 and TRBJ1-5; 8 nucleotides agree with TRBD1. Germline values: CDR1 LGHNT, CDR2 FRNRAP. With V trimmed by 9 bases and J by 3 bases, 7 bases remained unmatched. This CDR3 has 14 amino acids. CDR3 protein: CASGTGGYNQPQHF. The CDR3, as DNA: TGTGCTAGCGGGACAGGCGGTTACAATCAGCCCCAGCATTTT.

As concerns this clonotype: A much larger clone lies a single base off, so this may be a read error. The chain carries TRBV7-3 and TRBJ2-1; perhaps TRBD1 as D (5 bases). Germline values: CDR1 SGHTA, CDR2 FQGTGA. This CDR3 has 14 amino acids. CDR3 residues: CASSLIGATDERFF. Here the CDR3 DNA reads TGTGCCAGCAGCTTAATAGGGGCTACCGATGAGCGGTTCTTC.

The chain joins TRBV6-1 to TRBJ1-3; weak D call: TRBD1 (6 bases). V lost 7 bases, J lost 1 base, and 14 bases lay in between. This CDR3 has 15 residues. Germline CDR1 and CDR2: MNHNS and SASEGT. In DNA form, the CDR3 reads TGTGCCAGCACCGAAAACACAGGGTCTGGAAACACCATATATTTT. The encoded protein is CASTENTGSGNTIYF.

This clonotype showed up many times. This chain connects TRBV3-1 to TRBJ2-5; 15 nucleotides line up with TRBD2. V dropped 3 bases and J dropped 5; count of bases not matched to a gene: 4. The CDR3 length is 16 residues. Germline-derived CDR1 and CDR2 are LGHDT and YNNKEL (reference sequence). The CDR3 nucleotides are TGTGCCAGCAGCCACCGGACTAGCGGGAGGGGGGAGACCCAGTACTTC. The encoded protein is CASSHRTSGRGETQYF.

This clonotype was found many times. This chain uses TRBV14 with TRBJ2-4; 9 nucleotides align to TRBD2. V trimming: 3 bases; J trimming: 0 bases; junction bases outside the gene matches: 6. CDR3 size: 17 residues. CDR1 is SGHDN, CDR2 FVKESK, per germline. CDR3 sequence (DNA): TGTGCCAGCAGCCATGACGCAGCGGGAGGAGCCAAAAACATTCAGTACTTC. Its translation: CASSHDAAGGAKNIQYF. Based on the CDR3 plus reference TRBV14 and TRBJ2-4, the full variable domain is EAGVTQFPSHSVIEKGQTVTLRCDPISGHDNLYWYRRVMGKEIKFLLHFVKESKQDESGMPNNRFLAERTGGTYSTLKVQPAELEDSGVYFCASSHDAAGGAKNIQYFGAGTRLSVL.